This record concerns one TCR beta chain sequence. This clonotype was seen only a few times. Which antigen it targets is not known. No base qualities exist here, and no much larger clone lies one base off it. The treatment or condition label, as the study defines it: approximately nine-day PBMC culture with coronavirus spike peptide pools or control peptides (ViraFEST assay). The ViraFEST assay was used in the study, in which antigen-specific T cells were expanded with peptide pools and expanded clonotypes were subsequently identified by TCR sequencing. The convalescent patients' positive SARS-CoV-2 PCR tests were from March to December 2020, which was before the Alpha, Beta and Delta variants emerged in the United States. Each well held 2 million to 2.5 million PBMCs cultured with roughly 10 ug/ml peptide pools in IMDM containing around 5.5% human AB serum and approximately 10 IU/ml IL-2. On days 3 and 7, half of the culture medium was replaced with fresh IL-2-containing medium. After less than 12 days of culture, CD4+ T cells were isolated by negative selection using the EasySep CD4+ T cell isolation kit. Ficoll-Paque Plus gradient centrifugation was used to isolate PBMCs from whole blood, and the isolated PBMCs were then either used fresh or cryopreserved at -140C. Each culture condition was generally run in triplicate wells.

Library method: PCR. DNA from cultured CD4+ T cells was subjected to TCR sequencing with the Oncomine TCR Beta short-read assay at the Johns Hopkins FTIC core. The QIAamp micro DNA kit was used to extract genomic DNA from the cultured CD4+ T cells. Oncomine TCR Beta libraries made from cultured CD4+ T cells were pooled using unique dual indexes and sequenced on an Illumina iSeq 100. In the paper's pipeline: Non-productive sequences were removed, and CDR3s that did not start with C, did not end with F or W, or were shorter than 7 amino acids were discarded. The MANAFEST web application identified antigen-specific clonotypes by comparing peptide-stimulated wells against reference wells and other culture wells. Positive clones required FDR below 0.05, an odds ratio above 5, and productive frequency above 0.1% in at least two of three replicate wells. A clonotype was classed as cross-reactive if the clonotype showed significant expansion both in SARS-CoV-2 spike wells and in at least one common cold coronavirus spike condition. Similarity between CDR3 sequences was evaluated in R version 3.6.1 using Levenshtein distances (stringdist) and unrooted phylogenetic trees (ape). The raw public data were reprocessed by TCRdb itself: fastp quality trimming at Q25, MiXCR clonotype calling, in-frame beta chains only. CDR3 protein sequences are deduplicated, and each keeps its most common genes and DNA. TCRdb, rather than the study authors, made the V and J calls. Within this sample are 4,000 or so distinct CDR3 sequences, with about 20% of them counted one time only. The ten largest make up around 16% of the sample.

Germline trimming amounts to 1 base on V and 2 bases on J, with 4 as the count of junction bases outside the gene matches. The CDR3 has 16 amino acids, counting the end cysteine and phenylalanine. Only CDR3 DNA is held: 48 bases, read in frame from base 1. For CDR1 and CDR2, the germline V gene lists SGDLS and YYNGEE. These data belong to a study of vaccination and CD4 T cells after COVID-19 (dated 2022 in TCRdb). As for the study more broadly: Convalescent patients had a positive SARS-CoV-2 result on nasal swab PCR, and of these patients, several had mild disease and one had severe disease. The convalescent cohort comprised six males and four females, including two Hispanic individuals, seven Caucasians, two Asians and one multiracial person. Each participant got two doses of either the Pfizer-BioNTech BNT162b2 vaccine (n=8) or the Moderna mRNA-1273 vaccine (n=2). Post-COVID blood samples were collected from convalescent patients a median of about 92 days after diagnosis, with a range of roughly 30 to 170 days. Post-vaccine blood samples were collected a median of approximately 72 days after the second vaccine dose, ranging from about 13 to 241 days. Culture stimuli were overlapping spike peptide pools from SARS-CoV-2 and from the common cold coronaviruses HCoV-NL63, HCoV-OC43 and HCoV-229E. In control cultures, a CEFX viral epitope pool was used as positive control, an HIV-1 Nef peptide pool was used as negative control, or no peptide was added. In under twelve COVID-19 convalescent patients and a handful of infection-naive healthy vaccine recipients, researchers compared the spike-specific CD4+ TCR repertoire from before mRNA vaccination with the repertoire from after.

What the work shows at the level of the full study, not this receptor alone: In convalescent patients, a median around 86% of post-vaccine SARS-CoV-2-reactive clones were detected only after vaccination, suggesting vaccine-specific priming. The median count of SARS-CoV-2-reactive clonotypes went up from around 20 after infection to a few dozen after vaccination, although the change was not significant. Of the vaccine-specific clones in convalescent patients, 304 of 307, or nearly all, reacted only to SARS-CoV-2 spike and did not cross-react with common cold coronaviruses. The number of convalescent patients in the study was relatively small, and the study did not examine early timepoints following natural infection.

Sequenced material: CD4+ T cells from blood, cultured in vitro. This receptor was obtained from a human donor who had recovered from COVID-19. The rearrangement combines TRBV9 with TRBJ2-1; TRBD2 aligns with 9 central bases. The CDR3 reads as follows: CASSVIAGGTYNEQFF. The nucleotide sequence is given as TGTGCCAGCAGCGTAATTGCGGGGGGGACCTACAATGAGCAGTTCTTC.